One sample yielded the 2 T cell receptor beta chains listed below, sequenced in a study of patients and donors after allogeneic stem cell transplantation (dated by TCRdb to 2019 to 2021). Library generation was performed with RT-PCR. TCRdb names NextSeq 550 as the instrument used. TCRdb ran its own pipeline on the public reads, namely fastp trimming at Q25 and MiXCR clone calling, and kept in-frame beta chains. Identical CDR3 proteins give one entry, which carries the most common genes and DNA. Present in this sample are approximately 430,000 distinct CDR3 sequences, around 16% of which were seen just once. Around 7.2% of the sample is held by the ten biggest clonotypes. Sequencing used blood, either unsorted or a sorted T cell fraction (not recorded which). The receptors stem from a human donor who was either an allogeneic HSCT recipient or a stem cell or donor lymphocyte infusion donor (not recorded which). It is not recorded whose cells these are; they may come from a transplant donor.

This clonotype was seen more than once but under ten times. DNA of the CDR3: TGTGCCATCAGTTTCCTAGCGGGAGGGCCGGATACGCAGTATTTT. Translating gives CAISFLAGGPDTQYF. V gene TRBV10-3 combines with J gene TRBJ2-3; 12 positions match TRBD2. The CDR3 runs to 15 residues. Germline V gene sequence: CDR1 ENHRY, CDR2 SYGVKD. With 5 bases clipped from V and 6 bases from J, the junction kept 6 bases outside the gene matches.

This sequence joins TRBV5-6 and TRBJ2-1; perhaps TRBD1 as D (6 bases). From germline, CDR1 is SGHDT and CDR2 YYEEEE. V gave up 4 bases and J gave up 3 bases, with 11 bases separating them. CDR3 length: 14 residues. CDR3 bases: TGTGCCAGCAGCCCCGGACAGTTCTACAATGAGCAGTTCTTC. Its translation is CASSPGQFYNEQFF.